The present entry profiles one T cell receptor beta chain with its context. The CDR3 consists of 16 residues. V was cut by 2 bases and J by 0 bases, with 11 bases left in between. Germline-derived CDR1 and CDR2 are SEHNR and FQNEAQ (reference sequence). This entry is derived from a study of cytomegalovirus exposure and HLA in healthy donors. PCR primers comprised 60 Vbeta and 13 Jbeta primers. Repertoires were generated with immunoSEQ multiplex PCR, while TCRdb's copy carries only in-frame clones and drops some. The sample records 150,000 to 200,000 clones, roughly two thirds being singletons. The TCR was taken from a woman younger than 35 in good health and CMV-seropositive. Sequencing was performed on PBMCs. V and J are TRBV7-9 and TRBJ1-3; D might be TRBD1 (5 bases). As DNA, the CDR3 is TGTGCCAGCAGCTTAACAGGAATGCTCTCTGGAAACACCATATATTTT. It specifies CASSLTGMLSGNTIYF. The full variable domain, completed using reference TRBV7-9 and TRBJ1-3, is DTGVSQNPRHKITKRGQNVTFRCDPISEHNRLYWYRQTLGQGPEFLTYFQNEAQLEKSRLLSDRFSAERPKGSFSTLEIQRTEQGDSAMYLCASSLTGMLSGNTIYFGEGSWLTVV.